In its sample, the clone carrying this T cell receptor beta chain was seen many times. This sample was taken from a study of regulatory T cells in long-lasting Graves disease. The time point here: newly diagnosed GD, antithyroid drugs for less than 3 months. Isolated PBMC RNA provided the starting material for the TCR library. The CDR3 is 15 residues long. V was trimmed by 0 bases and J by 0 bases, leaving 9 bases between them. Germline CDR1 SGHRS, CDR2 YFSETQ. To make TCR beta libraries, researchers used iRepertoire HTBI primers and Arm-PCR of CDR3 regions. TCRdb used MiXCR to reprocess the multiplex PCR reads, holding one entry per CDR3 protein. This sample carries around 480,000 distinct CDR3 sequences, around 15% of them seen once, and the ten largest clones take more than 10%. These data are also associated with another study on T cells in Graves' hyperthyroidism and ophthalmopathy. As that study records: Used for diagnoses were clinical symptoms, serum thyroxine and TRAb, thyroid ultrasound and orbital computed tomography.

The receptor's source is a man aged 35 to 55 with Graves disease. This chain links TRBV5-1 with TRBJ1-1; D gene uncertain. The specimen was peripheral blood mononuclear cells (PBMCs), collected at new diagnosis, from a patient treated with antithyroid drugs. DNA for the CDR3: TGCGCCAGCAGCTTGGCCGGGAAAATGAACACTGAAGCTTTCTTT. Translating it yields CASSLAGKMNTEAFF. The whole variable domain, filled in from reference TRBV5-1 and TRBJ1-1, reads KAGVTQTPRYLIKTRGQQVTLSCSPISGHRSVSWYQQTPGQGLQFLFEYFSETQRNKGNFPGRFSGRQFSNSRSEMNVSTLELGDSALYLCASSLAGKMNTEAFFGQGTRLTVV.